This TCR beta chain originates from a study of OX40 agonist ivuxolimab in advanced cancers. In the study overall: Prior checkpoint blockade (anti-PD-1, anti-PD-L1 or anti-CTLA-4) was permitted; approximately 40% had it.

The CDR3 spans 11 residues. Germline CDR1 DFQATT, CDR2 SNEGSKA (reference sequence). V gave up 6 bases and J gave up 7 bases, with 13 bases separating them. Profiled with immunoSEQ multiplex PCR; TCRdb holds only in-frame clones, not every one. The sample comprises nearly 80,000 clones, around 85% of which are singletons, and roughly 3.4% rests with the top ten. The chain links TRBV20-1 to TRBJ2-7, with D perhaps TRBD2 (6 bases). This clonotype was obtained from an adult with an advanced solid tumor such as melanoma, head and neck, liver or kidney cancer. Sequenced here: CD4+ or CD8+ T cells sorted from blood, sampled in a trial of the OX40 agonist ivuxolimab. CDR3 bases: TGCAGTGCCTTCCGCGGGGTGGAGCAGTACTTC. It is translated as CSAFRGVEQYF.